The T cell receptor (beta chain) under discussion was sequenced for a study of vaccination effects on CD4 cells after COVID-19. A word on this clone: No antigen is known for it.

Study-level findings and limits: Convalescent patients were scarce in the study, and it lacked early post-infection timepoints. Healthy vaccinees' vaccine-induced clones included only 1 of 255 that recognized common cold coronaviruses.

With more than 9 days of culture completed, CD4+ T cells were isolated. Two-dose BNT162b2 or mRNA-1273 vaccination was given to participants. Replacing half the medium with IL-2 medium was done on days 3 and 7. In germline, CDR1 is SGHTA, CDR2 FQGNSA. Germline trimming cut 5 bases from V and 7 bases from J; bases unmatched to any gene: 13. The CDR3 length is 16 residues. Profiled with immunoSEQ multiplex PCR; TCRdb holds only in-frame clones, not every one. The data show 60,000 to 80,000 clones, roughly 81% seen once. The chain couples TRBV7-2 to TRBJ2-1, with TRBD2 matching over 8 bases. Sequences were derived from CD4+ T cells from PBMCs cultured without peptide, sampled after COVID-19 vaccination. The sequence derives from a human donor who received a COVID-19 vaccine. The CDR3 sequence is CASSPAPSGLFNEQFF. CDR3 DNA: TGTGCCAGCAGCCCTGCCCCTAGCGGGCTCTTTAATGAGCAGTTCTTC.